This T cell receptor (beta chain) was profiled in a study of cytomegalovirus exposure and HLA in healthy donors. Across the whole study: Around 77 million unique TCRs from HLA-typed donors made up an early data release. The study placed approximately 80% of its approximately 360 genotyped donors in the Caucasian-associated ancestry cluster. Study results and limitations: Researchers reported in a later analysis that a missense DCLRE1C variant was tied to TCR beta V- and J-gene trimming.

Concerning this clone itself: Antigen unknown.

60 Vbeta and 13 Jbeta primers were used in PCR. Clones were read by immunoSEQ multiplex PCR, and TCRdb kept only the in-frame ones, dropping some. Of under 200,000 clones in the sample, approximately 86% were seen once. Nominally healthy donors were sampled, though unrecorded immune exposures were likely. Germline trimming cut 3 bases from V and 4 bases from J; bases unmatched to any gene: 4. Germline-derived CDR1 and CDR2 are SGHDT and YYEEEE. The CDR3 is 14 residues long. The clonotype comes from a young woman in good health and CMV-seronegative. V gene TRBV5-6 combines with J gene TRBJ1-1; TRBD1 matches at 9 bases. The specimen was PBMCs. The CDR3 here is CASSWDRDVTEAFF. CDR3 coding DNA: TGTGCCAGCAGCTGGGACAGGGATGTCACTGAAGCTTTCTTT.